This TCR beta chain was identified in a study of blood T cells in healthy people across ages. Whole-study context: Template switching picked up about one barcoded beta molecule for each two T cells.

With a J-beta primer mix and a sample-barcoded 5' primer, a second PCR ran about 7 to 12 cycles. TCRdb re-called the 5' RACE reads through MiXCR, storing one row per CDR3 protein. The sample has just under 550,000 distinct CDR3 sequences, about 24% seen once; the top ten hold just over 8.5%. Study-wide findings and caveats: Unsorted PBMCs blocked a conclusive comparison of naive and antigen-experienced cells. Among T cells, TCR beta diversity per million cells dropped roughly linearly as age rose.

A remark on this clonotype: What it binds is not known.

The CDR3 length is 18 residues. Per the germline V gene, CDR1 is LGHDT and CDR2 is YNNKEL (reference sequence). Trimming cost V 0 bases and J 0 bases; bases outside gene matches: 9. This sample was also put to use in a study of T cells of mothers and their children. Per that paper: Mother-child pairs who were related displayed a slightly higher overlap than unrelated pairs, a difference that was non-significant.

The source material was blood. The sequence was obtained from a boy younger than 18 in good health. This chain links TRBV3-1 with TRBJ2-5; 8 nucleotides align to TRBD2. The CDR3 region is CASSQEGSGGRYQETQYF. The CDR3 DNA follows: TGTGCCAGCAGCCAAGAGGGATCGGGGGGGCGGTACCAAGAGACCCAGTACTTC.